A single T cell receptor beta chain is shown here with its context. Its antigen is not identified. CDR3 length: 15 amino acids. The trim removed 5 bases at V and 5 bases at J, leaving 6 bases unmatched. Per germline, CDR1 SGHAT and CDR2 FQNNGV. This PCR relied on a set of 60 Vbeta primers and 13 Jbeta primers. Some clones are missing from TCRdb's copy, which holds only in-frame ones; the method was immunoSEQ multiplex PCR. The sample has over 150,000 clones; less than 80% are singletons. These data originate in a study of cytomegalovirus exposure and HLA in healthy donors. Study results and limitations: Some V segments, including TRBV6-2 and TRBV6-3, were excluded as indistinguishable. Clonal expansion was found to be greater in HLA-associated TCR beta chains than in equally common others in a later analysis.

The specimen sequenced was PBMCs. The chain combines TRBV11-2 with TRBJ2-5, with TRBD1 identical over 12 bases. The clonotype was recovered from a man in his thirties or forties in good health and CMV-seronegative. CDR3 region: CASSAGQGAGETQYF. CDR3 DNA: TGTGCCAGCAGCGCGGGACAGGGGGCCGGTGAGACCCAGTACTTC.